What follows is one T cell receptor (beta chain) and its context. Other DNA sequences in this sample translate to the same CDR3. The sample comes from a study of cytotoxic CD8 clonotypes in ibrutinib-treated CLL. Assay used: immunoSEQ multiplex PCR; TCRdb lists only in-frame clones, some missing. The sample shows some 350,000 clones, roughly two thirds of them seen only once. This CDR3 comprises 15 residues. Germline V gives CDR1 SGDLS, CDR2 YYNGEE. V was pared by 0 bases and J by 3 bases, with 4 bases of the junction left unmatched. The sequence came from a human donor with chronic lymphocytic leukemia. This chain uses TRBV9 with TRBJ2-3; 7 positions match TRBD1. Source: PBMCs, taken after 36 months of ibrutinib treatment. CDR3 amino acids: CASSVVGGGTDTQYF. CDR3 nucleotides: TGTGCCAGCAGCGTAGTAGGGGGCGGGACAGATACGCAGTATTTT.